This T cell receptor (beta chain) emerged from a study of T-cell memory formation after mild COVID-19. In the study overall: TCR clusters were mostly donor specific.

The CDR3 runs to 16 residues. V trimming: 2 bases; J trimming: 5 bases; junction bases outside the gene matches: 3. Germline V CDR1 and CDR2: KGHDR, SFDVKD. To note about this clonotype: Its antigen is unknown.

Findings and caveats of the study: A second wave of clones peaked on day 37, and their SARS-CoV-2 specificity went unconfirmed. Contracting clones from day 15 to 85 had balanced CD4/CD8; later expanders favoured CD4+.

5'RACE with constant-segment primers built TCRalpha and TCRbeta cDNA libraries with UMIs. TCRdb re-called the 5' RACE reads through MiXCR, storing one row per CDR3 protein. The sample has 300,000 to 400,000 distinct CDR3 sequences; 28% are singletons. The clonotype originates from an adult woman who had mild COVID-19 (a few samples of this study predate the infection). Cell type and time point are not known. This chain joins TRBV24-1 and TRBJ1-5; TRBD1 agrees at 12 bases. Sequencing input: PBMCs or a T cell subset sorted from them (not recorded which). CDR3 DNA sequence: TGTGCCACCAGTGATTCGGGACAGGGGGCCTATCAGCCCCAGCATTTT. Its protein is CATSDSGQGAYQPQHF.